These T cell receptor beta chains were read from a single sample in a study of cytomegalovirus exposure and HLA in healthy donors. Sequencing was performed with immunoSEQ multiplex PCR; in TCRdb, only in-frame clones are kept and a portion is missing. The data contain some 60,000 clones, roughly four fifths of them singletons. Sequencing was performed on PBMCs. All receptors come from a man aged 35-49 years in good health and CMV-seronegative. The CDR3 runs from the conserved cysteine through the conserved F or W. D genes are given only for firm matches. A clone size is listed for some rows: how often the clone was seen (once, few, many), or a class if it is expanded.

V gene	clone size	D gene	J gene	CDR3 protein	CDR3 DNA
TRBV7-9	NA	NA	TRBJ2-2	CASSLEQDTGELFF	TGTGCCAGCAGCTTAGAACAGGACACCGGGGAGCTGTTTTTT
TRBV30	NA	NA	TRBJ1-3	CALRVGNTIYF	TGTGCCCTTCGAGTTGGAAACACCATATATTTT
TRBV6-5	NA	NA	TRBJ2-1	CASSADRSTYNEQFF	TGTGCCAGCAGTGCCGACAGGAGCACCTACAATGAGCAGTTCTTC
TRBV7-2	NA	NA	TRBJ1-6	CASNSRGYNSPLHF	TGTGCCAGCAACTCCAGGGGCTATAATTCACCCCTCCACTTT
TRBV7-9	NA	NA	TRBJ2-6	CASISAGMFSGANVLTF	TGTGCCAGCATATCGGCAGGGATGTTCTCTGGGGCCAACGTCCTGACTTTC
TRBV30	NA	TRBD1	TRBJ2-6	CAWSGQGATGANVLTF	TGTGCCTGGAGTGGGCAGGGGGCTACTGGGGCCAACGTCCTGACTTTC
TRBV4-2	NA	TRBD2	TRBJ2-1	CASSQRGGNNEQFF	TGTGCCAGCAGCCAACGCGGGGGAAACAATGAGCAGTTCTTC
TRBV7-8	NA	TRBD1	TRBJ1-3	CASRRTGALDTIYF	TGTGCCAGCAGGCGGACAGGGGCTTTGGACACCATATATTTT
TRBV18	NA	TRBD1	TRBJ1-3	CASSPLSGTGAAVSGNTIYF	TGTGCCAGCTCACCACTCTCCGGGACAGGGGCCGCAGTATCTGGAAACACCATATATTTT
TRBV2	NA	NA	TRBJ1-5	CASSALMGAPNQPQHF	TGTGCCAGCAGTGCCTTGATGGGGGCCCCGAATCAGCCCCAGCATTTT
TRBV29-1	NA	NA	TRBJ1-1	CSVEDRSQAKAFF	TGCAGCGTTGAAGATCGAAGCCAGGCAAAAGCTTTCTTT
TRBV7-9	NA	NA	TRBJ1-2	CASSLVGRVYGYTF	TGTGCCAGCAGCTTAGTTGGCAGGGTGTATGGCTACACCTTC
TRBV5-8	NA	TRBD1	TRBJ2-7	CASRRPGQSYEQYF	TGTGCCAGCAGACGTCCGGGACAGTCCTACGAGCAGTACTTC
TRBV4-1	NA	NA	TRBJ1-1	CASSPRHWLNTEAFF	TGCGCCAGCAGCCCCAGACACTGGCTGAACACTGAAGCTTTCTTT
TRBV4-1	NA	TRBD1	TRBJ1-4	CASSHPDRENEKLFF	TGCGCCAGCAGCCATCCGGACAGGGAGAATGAAAAACTGTTTTTT
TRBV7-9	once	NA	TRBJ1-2	CASSSDRGYGYTF	TGTGCCAGCAGCTCTGATCGGGGCTATGGCTACACCTTC
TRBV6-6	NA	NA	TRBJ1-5	CASSYRGGSNQPQHF	TGTGCCAGCAGTTACCGGGGTGGGAGCAATCAGCCCCAGCATTTT
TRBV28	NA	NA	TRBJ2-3	CASSLGTRPDTQYF	TGTGCCAGCAGCCTCGGGACACGGCCAGATACGCAGTATTTT
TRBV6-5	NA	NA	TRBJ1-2	CASSYGRGYYGYTF	TGTGCCAGCAGTTACGGCAGGGGTTACTATGGCTACACCTTC
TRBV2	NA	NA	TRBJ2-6	CASSERRRATSGANVLTF	TGTGCCAGCAGTGAAAGACGGCGAGCGACCTCTGGGGCCAACGTCCTGACTTTC
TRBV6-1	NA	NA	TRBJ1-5	CASSDLGSQPQHF	TGTGCCAGCAGTGATCTGGGGAGTCAGCCCCAGCATTTT
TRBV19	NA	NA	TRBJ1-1	CASRQQGGTEAFF	TGTGCCAGTAGACAGCAGGGTGGTACTGAAGCTTTCTTT
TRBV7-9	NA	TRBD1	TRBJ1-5	CASSLDRTGGNQPQHF	TGTGCCAGCAGCTTAGACCGCACAGGGGGCAATCAGCCCCAGCATTTT
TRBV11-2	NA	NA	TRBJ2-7	CASSFGRGGRSYEQYF	TGTGCCAGCAGCTTCGGGCGCGGGGGCCGCTCCTACGAGCAGTACTTC
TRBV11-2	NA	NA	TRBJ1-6	CASSLDEGVSPLHF	TGTGCCAGCAGCTTAGATGAAGGGGTCTCACCCCTCCACTTT
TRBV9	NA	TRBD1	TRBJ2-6	CASSPTFLGQGMIGANVLTF	TGTGCCAGCAGCCCCACTTTTTTGGGACAGGGCATGATTGGGGCCAACGTCCTGACTTTC
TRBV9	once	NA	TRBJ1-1	CASSVDSFYTEAFF	TGTGCCAGCAGCGTAGACAGTTTTTACACTGAAGCTTTCTTT
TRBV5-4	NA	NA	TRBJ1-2	CASSETAVDGYTF	TGTGCCAGCAGCGAAACAGCCGTGGATGGCTACACCTTC
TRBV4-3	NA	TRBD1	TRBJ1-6	CASSQSHRGNSPLHF	TGCGCCAGCAGCCAATCACACAGGGGGAATTCACCCCTCCACTTT
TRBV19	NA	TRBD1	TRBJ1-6	CASHYAGTAENSPLHF	TGTGCCAGTCACTACGCCGGGACAGCTGAAAATTCACCCCTCCACTTT
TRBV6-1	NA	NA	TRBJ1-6	CASSNRANNSPLHF	TGTGCCAGCAGTAACAGGGCTAATAATTCACCCCTCCACTTT
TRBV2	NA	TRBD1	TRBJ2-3	CASSRDGQGVSDTQYF	TGTGCCAGCAGTCGAGACGGACAGGGGGTGTCGGATACGCAGTATTTT
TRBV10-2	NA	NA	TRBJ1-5	CASSESAVNQPQHF	TGCGCCAGCAGTGAGTCGGCAGTCAATCAGCCCCAGCATTTT
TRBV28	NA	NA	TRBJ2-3	CASSLDSTDTQYF	TGTGCCAGCAGTTTGGACTCCACAGATACGCAGTATTTT
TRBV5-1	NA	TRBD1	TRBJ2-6	CASSPGTGLRANVLTF	TGCGCCAGCAGCCCGGGGACAGGTCTACGGGCCAACGTCCTGACTTTC
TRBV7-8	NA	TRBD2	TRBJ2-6	CASKREANVLTF	TGTGCCAGCAAGCGGGAGGCCAACGTCCTGACTTTC
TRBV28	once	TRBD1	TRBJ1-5	CAITRQGGPNQPQHF	TGTGCCATCACCCGACAGGGGGGGCCGAATCAGCCCCAGCATTTT
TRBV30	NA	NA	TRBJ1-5	CAWSVQRAQPQHF	TGTGCCTGGAGTGTACAGAGGGCTCAGCCCCAGCATTTT
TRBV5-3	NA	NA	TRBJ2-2	CARSLVGQPPSPVTGELFF	TGTGCCAGAAGCTTGGTAGGACAGCCTCCTTCCCCTGTCACCGGGGAGCTGTTTTTT
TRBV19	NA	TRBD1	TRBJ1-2	CASSASGTENYGYTF	TGTGCCAGTAGTGCCTCCGGGACAGAGAACTATGGCTACACCTTC
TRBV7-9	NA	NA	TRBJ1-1	CASSLNEGAFF	TGTGCCAGCAGCTTAAATGAGGGAGCTTTCTTT
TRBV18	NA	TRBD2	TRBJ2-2	CASSPRTSGGANTGELFF	TGTGCCAGCTCACCACGAACTAGCGGGGGGGCGAACACCGGGGAGCTGTTTTTT
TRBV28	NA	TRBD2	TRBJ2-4	CASSFASGVRGIQYF	TGTGCCAGCAGTTTTGCTAGCGGGGTAAGGGGCATTCAGTACTTC
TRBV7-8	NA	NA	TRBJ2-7	CASSLGGPEEQYF	TGTGCCAGCAGCTTAGGAGGTCCAGAGGAGCAGTACTTC
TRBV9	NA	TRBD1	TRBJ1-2	CASSPTGGHGYTF	TGTGCCAGCAGCCCAACAGGGGGCCATGGCTACACCTTC
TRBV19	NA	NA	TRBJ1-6	CASSIPTGNNSPLHF	TGTGCCAGTAGTATACCAACAGGAAATAATTCACCCCTCCACTTT
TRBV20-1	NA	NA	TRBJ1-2	CSATSNPGYTF	TGCAGTGCAACCAGTAATCCTGGCTACACCTTC
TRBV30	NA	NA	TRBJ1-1	CAWGWDSNTEAFF	TGTGCCTGGGGTTGGGACTCGAACACTGAAGCTTTCTTT
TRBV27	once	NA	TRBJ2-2	CASSLLSPLELFF	TGTGCCAGCAGTTTATTATCCCCCTTGGAGCTGTTTTTT
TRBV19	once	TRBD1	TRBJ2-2	CASSTRGRNTGELFF	TGTGCCAGTAGTACCAGGGGGAGGAACACCGGGGAGCTGTTTTTT
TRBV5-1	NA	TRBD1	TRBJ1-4	CASSLGDRTTNEKLFF	TGCGCCAGCAGCCTCGGGGACAGGACAACTAATGAAAAACTGTTTTTT
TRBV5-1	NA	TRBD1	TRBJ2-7	CASSTTGAYEQYF	TGCGCCAGCAGCACGACAGGGGCCTACGAGCAGTACTTC
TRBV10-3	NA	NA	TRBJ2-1	CAISVGLEQFF	TGTGCCATCAGTGTGGGACTCGAGCAGTTCTTC
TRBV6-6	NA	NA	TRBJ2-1	CASTLVLTGYYNEQFF	TGTGCCAGCACCCTTGTACTAACGGGGTACTACAATGAGCAGTTCTTC